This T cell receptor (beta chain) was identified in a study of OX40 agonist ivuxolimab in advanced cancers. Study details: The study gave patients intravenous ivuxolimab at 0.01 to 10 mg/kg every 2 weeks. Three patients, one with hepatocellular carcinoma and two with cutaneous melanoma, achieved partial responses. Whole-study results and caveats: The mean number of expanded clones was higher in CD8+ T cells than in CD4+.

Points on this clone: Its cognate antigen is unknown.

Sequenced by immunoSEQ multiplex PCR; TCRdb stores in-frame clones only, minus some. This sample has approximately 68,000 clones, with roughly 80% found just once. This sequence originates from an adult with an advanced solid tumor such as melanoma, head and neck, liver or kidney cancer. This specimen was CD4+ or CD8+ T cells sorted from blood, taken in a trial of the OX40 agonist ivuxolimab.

CDR3 sequence (DNA): TGCAGTGCTCCGAGGGGTCCGGATGGGTTCTTC. This translates into CSAPRGPDGFF. This chain connects TRBV20-1 to TRBJ2-1; TRBD1 or TRBD2 may be the D gene (5 bases each). Trimming removed 5 bases at V and 15 bases at J, with 17 bases between. Germline CDR1 DFQATT, CDR2 SNEGSKA (reference sequence). The CDR3 has 11 amino acids.